The entry below gives a single T cell receptor beta chain sequence along with its context. TCRdb re-derived calls from the 5' RACE reads in MiXCR, one entry per CDR3 protein. In the table there are 19,000 or so distinct CDR3 sequences, about 19% of which are singletons. The sample originates from a study of HIV-infected patients and healthy controls. This CDR3 contains 12 residues. V shed 5 bases and J shed 8 bases, with 12 bases lying between them. Germline V gene sequence: CDR1 MNHEY, CDR2 SMNVEV (reference sequence). Sequences were obtained from CD8+ T cells from blood. The sequence was collected from a human donor in good health. The V gene is TRBV27, the J gene TRBJ1-2, with D possibly TRBD1 on 5 matching bases. The CDR3 DNA sequence: TGTGCCAGCAGTCCGGGGGGGTGGGGCTACACCTTC. Translated: CASSPGGWGYTF.